The 6 T cell receptor beta chains below come from one sample, sequenced in a study of vaccination effects on CD4 cells after COVID-19. Libraries were prepared by immunoSEQ multiplex PCR; TCRdb keeps only in-frame clonotypes and omits some of them. The sample comprises some 65,000 clones, 76% of which are singletons, and 2.5% to 3.5% rests with the top ten. These TCRs' antigens remain unknown. ViraFEST expansion of antigen-specific CD4+ T cells with viral peptide pools preceded sequencing. Following 10 days of culture, CD4+ T cells were isolated. Vaccinated recipients, who were negative for nucleocapsid antibodies, had no history of SARS-CoV-2 infection. Sample: CD4+ T cells from PBMCs cultured with HCoV-NL63 spike peptides, taken before COVID-19 vaccination. These receptor sequences come from a human donor who received a COVID-19 vaccine.

In nucleotides, the CDR3 is TGCGCCAGCAGCGCCCACGAGTCTCGGCCGTATGGCTACACCTTC. Amino acid sequence: CASSAHESRPYGYTF. The genes are TRBV4-1 and TRBJ1-2; D not certain. The CDR3 totals 15 residues. Germline CDR1 MGHRA, CDR2 YSYEKL. Trimming took 5 bases from V and 5 from J, leaving 18 bases between them.

The chain links TRBV18 to TRBJ2-1; 9 bases align to TRBD1. Trimming took 3 bases from V and 6 from J; bases not matched to a gene: 12. Germline loops: CDR1 KGHSH, CDR2 LQKENI. This CDR3 has 17 residues. The CDR3 DNA sequence: TGTGCCAGCTCACCTTTGGGTGGACAGGGGTCTCGCAATGAGCAGTTCTTC. As protein: CASSPLGGQGSRNEQFF.

This clone was counted a few times. DNA of the CDR3: TGTGCCAGCAGTAAGGACAGGGACGGCGGCTACACCTTC. This encodes CASSKDRDGGYTF. This chain uses TRBV6-5 with TRBJ1-2; TRBD1 matches 8 bases. This CDR3 spans 13 amino acids. Germline trimming cut 5 bases from V and 8 bases from J; bases unmatched to any gene: 7. Germline CDR1 reads MNHEY; CDR2 reads SVGAGI.

This clone was seen a single time. V usage is TRBV6-5 and J usage is TRBJ1-2; 10 bases align to TRBD1. The junction had 4 bases not matched to a gene; V was cut back by 11 bases and J by 4 bases. CDR3 size: 12 residues. Germline V lookup: CDR1 MNHEY, CDR2 SVGAGI. The CDR3 DNA follows: TGTGCCGGGGGACAGGGGTTCTATGGCTACACCTTC. This sequence encodes CAGGQGFYGYTF.

The V gene is TRBV7-2, the J gene TRBJ2-1; tentatively, D is TRBD2 (5 bases). Per the germline V gene, CDR1 is SGHTA and CDR2 is FQGNSA. CDR3 length equals 16 residues. The V and J ends lost 5 bases and 4 bases respectively, with 18 bases between them. The chain's CDR3 is CASSLQLDVRYNEQFF. The CDR3 DNA sequence: TGTGCCAGCAGCCTCCAACTAGATGTGCGGTACAATGAGCAGTTCTTC.

The genes are TRBV6-6 and TRBJ2-7; 7 bases are shared with TRBD1. The germline gives CDR1 MNHNY, CDR2 SVGAGI (reference sequence). This CDR3 has 14 amino acids. The junction had 9 bases not matched to a gene; V was cut back by 8 bases and J by 2 bases. CDR3 nucleotides: TGTGCCAGCGGACCCGGACAGGCCCCCTACGAGCAGTACGTC. The encoded protein is CASGPGQAPYEQYV.